The 7 T cell receptor beta chains below all came from one sample that was sequenced in a study of OX40 agonist ivuxolimab in advanced cancers. Libraries came from the immunoSEQ multiplex PCR assay. The table comes from immuneACCESS by way of TCRdb, which keeps in-frame sequences with V and J called. Part of the clones is missing from these tables; in studies checked, under half for an unresolved V gene and the rest for unknown reasons. The sample table records some 70,000 clones; 80% to 95% of these occur just once. The ten top clones hold 1% to 1.2% of the sample. The sequencing here drew on CD4+ or CD8+ T cells sorted from blood, taken in a trial of the OX40 agonist ivuxolimab. Every receptor here comes from an adult with an advanced solid tumor such as melanoma, head and neck, liver or kidney cancer.

The genes are TRBV5-4 and TRBJ2-5, with TRBD1 as a possible D gene (5 bases). Trimming pared 4 bases from V and 4 bases from J, leaving 11 bases between. The CDR3 is 13 residues long. The germline V gene has CDR1 SGHNT and CDR2 YYREEE (reference sequence). DNA for the CDR3: TGTGCCAGCAGCGCAGGGTTGGTAGAGACCCAGTACTTC. It encodes CASSAGLVETQYF.

This chain joins TRBV30 and TRBJ1-2; 10 positions agree with TRBD1. The CDR3 sequence is 14 residues long. Germline trimming cut 3 bases from V and 6 bases from J; bases unmatched to any gene: 7. CDR1 and CDR2 (germline): GTSNPN, SVGIG (reference sequence). CDR3 amino acids: CAWRDSGTGDGYTF. Written as DNA, the CDR3 is TGTGCCTGGAGGGACTCCGGGACAGGGGATGGCTACACCTTC.

In its sample, this clone was seen a few times. The chain has TRBV10-3 and TRBJ2-2; 13 nucleotides agree with TRBD2. The J segment lost 6 bases and the V segment lost 8 bases, leaving 6 bases of the junction unmatched. Germline V gives CDR1 ENHRY, CDR2 SYGVKD. The CDR3 is made up of 15 amino acids. CDR3 nucleotides: TGTGCCATCGCTAGGACTAGCGGGGGTGCCGGGGAGCTGTTTTTT. Translation gives CAIARTSGGAGELFF.

The CDR3 region is CASSARGQGYTEAFF. CDR3 bases: TGTGCCAGTAGTGCACGGGGGCAGGGCTACACTGAAGCTTTCTTT. The chain couples TRBV19 to TRBJ1-1; a possible D gene is TRBD1 (6 bases). Germline V gene lookup returns CDR1 LNHDA and CDR2 SQIVND (reference sequence). With 5 bases removed from V and 3 bases from J, the gap between germline ends came to 16 bases. This CDR3 is 15 amino acids long.

This chain joins TRBV6-6 and TRBJ2-1; TRBD2 might be the D (5 bases). This CDR3 contains 13 residues. V was cut by 2 bases and J by 7 bases, with 9 bases left in between. Looked up from germline, CDR1 is MNHNY and CDR2 is SVGAGI (reference sequence). The DNA of the CDR3 is TGTGCCAGCAGTTACCAACGGGGAAATGAGCAGTTCTTC. The encoded protein is CASSYQRGNEQFF.

This chain connects TRBV27 to TRBJ1-1; TRBD1 might be the D (6 bases). V was shortened by 5 bases and J by 0 bases, with 10 bases between the two germline ends. This CDR3 contains 14 residues. Germline V lookup: CDR1 MNHEY, CDR2 SMNVEV (reference sequence). The CDR3 sequence: CASSRDRLNTEAFF. In nucleotides, the CDR3 is TGTGCCAGCAGTCGCGACAGGTTGAACACTGAAGCTTTCTTT.

The CDR3 spells CASSADRGWTGELFF. The CDR3 coding sequence is TGTGCCAGCAGCGCGGACAGGGGGTGGACCGGGGAGCTGTTTTTT. The chain has TRBV7-9 and TRBJ2-2; 10 positions match TRBD1. V lost 5 bases and J lost 5; bases outside the gene matches: 5. Per the germline V gene, CDR1 is SEHNR and CDR2 is FQNEAQ (reference sequence). CDR3 length: 15 residues. The full variable domain, its missing parts supplied by reference TRBV7-9 and TRBJ2-2, is DTGVSQNPRHKITKRGQNVTFRCDPISEHNRLYWYRQTLGQGPEFLTYFQNEAQLEKSRLLSDRFSAERPKGSFSTLEIQRTEQGDSAMYLCASSADRGWTGELFFGEGSRLTVL.